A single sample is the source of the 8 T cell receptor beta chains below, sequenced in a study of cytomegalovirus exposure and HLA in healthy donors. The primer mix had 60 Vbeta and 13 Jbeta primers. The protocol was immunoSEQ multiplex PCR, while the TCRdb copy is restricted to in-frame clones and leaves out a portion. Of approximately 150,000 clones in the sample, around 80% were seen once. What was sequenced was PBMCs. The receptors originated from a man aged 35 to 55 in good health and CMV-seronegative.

CDR3 nucleotide sequence: TGTGCCAGCAGCGTAGTACCTCTCTGGGGGGGCCCCACTGAAGCTTTCTTT. Amino acid sequence: CASSVVPLWGGPTEAFF. The genes are TRBV9 and TRBJ1-1, with D perhaps matching TRBD1 (6 bases). Germline V gene lookup returns CDR1 SGDLS and CDR2 YYNGEE. The CDR3 runs to 17 residues. Trimming shortened V by 0 bases and J by 4 bases, and 19 bases separated the two germline ends. Combining the CDR3 with reference TRBV9 and TRBJ1-1 gives the whole variable domain DSGVTQTPKHLITATGQRVTLRCSPRSGDLSVYWYQQSLDQGLQFLIQYYNGEERAKGNILERFSAQQFPDLHSELNLSSLELGDSALYFCASSVVPLWGGPTEAFFGQGTRLTVV.

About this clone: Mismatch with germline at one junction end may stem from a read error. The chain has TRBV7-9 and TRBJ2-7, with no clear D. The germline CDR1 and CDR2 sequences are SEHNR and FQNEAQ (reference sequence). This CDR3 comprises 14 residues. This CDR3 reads CSSSLSVSRYEQYF. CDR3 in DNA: TGTTCCAGCAGCTTATCGGTCTCGCGCTACGAGCAGTACTTC.

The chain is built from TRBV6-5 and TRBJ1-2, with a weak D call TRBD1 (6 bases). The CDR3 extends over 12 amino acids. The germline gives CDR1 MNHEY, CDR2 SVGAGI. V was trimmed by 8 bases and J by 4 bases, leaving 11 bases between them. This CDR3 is CASCDRTYGYTF. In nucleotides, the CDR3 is TGTGCCAGCTGTGACAGGACCTATGGCTACACCTTC.

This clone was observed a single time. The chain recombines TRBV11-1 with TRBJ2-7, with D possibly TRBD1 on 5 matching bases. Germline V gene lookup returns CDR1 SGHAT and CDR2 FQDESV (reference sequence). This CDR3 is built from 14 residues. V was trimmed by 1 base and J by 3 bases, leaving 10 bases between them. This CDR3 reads CASSLVGQSYEQYF. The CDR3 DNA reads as TGTGCCAGCAGCTTAGTCGGACAAAGCTACGAGCAGTACTTC.

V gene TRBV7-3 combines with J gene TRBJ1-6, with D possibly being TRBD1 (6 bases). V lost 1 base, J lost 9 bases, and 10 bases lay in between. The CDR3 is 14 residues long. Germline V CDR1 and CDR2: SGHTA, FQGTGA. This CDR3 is CASSLSGQSSPLHF. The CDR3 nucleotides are TGTGCCAGCAGCTTAAGCGGACAGAGTTCACCCCTCCACTTT.

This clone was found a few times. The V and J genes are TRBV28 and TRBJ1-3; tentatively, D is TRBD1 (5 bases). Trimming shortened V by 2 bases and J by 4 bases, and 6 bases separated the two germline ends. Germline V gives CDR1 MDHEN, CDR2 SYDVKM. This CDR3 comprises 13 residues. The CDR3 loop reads CASSLPGGNTIYF. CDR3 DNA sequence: TGTGCCAGCAGTTTACCAGGGGGAAACACCATATATTTT. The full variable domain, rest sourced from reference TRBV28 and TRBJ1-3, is DVKVTQSSRYLVKRTGEKVFLECVQDMDHENMFWYRQDPGLGLRLIYFSYDVKMKEKGDIPEGYSVSREKKERFSLILESASTNQTSMYLCASSLPGGNTIYFGEGSWLTVV.

CDR3 amino acids: CASSGQGGANTEAFF. The CDR3 DNA is TGCGCCAGCAGCGGCCAGGGAGGGGCAAACACTGAAGCTTTCTTT. This rearrangement joins TRBV5-1 to TRBJ1-1, with D possibly matching TRBD1 (5 bases). The germline CDR1 and CDR2 sequences are SGHRS and YFSETQ. The CDR3 is made up of 15 amino acids. Trimming removed 4 bases at V and 2 bases at J, with 15 bases between.

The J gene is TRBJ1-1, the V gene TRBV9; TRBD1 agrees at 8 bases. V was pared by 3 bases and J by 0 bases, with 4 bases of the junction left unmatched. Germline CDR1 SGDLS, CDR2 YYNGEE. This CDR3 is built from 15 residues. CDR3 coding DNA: TGTGCCAGCAGCGGCAGACAGGGGCTGAACACTGAAGCTTTCTTT. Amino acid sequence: CASSGRQGLNTEAFF.